The rows below give T cell receptor beta chains drawn from one sample of a study of shared clonotypes between healthy human individuals. Only in-frame clones appear in the TCRdb table, and some are missing; sequencing was by immunoSEQ multiplex PCR. The sample shows about 480,000 clones, 79% of them seen only once. Sequenced input: PBMCs. These TCRs come from a woman aged 40 to 50 in good health. Some clones in this sample may be carry-over from other donors' samples. CDR3s include the opening cysteine and the closing phenylalanine or tryptophan. Fields, in order: D gene, V gene, clone size, J gene, CDR3 protein, CDR3 DNA. D genes are given only for firm matches. Size is stated for part of the rows, as once, few or many counts, or as a class when the clone is expanded.

-	TRBV5-1	-	TRBJ2-3	CASGNGPSTDTQYF	TGCGCCAGTGGGAACGGGCCCAGCACAGATACGCAGTATTTT
-	TRBV27	-	TRBJ1-1	CASSRAGLRTEAFF	TGTGCCAGCAGCCGAGCAGGGTTGCGCACTGAAGCTTTCTTT
-	TRBV28	many	TRBJ2-1	CASTQQANPNEQFF	TGTGCCAGCACCCAACAGGCTAACCCTAATGAGCAGTTCTTC
TRBD1	TRBV9	-	TRBJ2-1	CASSPGQGRYNEQFF	TGTGCCAGCAGCCCGGGACAGGGGAGATACAATGAGCAGTTCTTC
-	TRBV18	-	TRBJ1-3	CASSPSRGSGNTIYF	TGTGCCAGCTCACCATCCAGGGGTTCTGGAAACACCATATATTTT
-	TRBV19	-	TRBJ2-2	CASSIDGQNTGELFF	TGTGCCAGTAGTATTGACGGACAAAACACCGGGGAGCTGTTTTTT
TRBD2	TRBV30	-	TRBJ2-1	CAWRDRALRGGEQFF	TGTGCCTGGAGGGACCGGGCTTTACGGGGGGGTGAGCAGTTCTTC
-	TRBV23-1	-	TRBJ2-7	CASSQGGSFNEQYF	TGCGCCAGCAGTCAAGGAGGGTCGTTCAACGAGCAGTACTTC
-	TRBV2	-	TRBJ2-7	CASSGDRWSEQYF	TGTGCCAGCAGCGGTGACAGATGGAGCGAGCAGTACTTC
TRBD2	TRBV2	-	TRBJ2-1	CASSLAGGSHNEQFF	TGTGCCAGCAGTTTAGCGGGAGGGTCCCACAATGAGCAGTTCTTC
TRBD1	TRBV18	-	TRBJ2-7	CASSPPGQGLGEQYF	TGTGCCAGCTCACCCCCGGGACAGGGTCTCGGCGAGCAGTACTTC
TRBD2	TRBV2	-	TRBJ2-1	CASSEISGRAGNEQFF	TGTGCCAGCAGTGAGATTAGCGGGAGGGCGGGCAATGAGCAGTTCTTC
-	TRBV10-3	-	TRBJ2-6	CAISESTGGASSGANVLTF	TGTGCCATCAGTGAGTCGACTGGGGGGGCCTCATCTGGGGCCAACGTCCTGACTTTC
-	TRBV30	-	TRBJ1-5	CAWSRDANQPQHF	TGTGCCTGGAGCCGGGACGCAAATCAGCCCCAGCATTTT
-	TRBV4-3	-	TRBJ1-3	CASSQDAGGGNTIYF	TGCGCCAGCAGCCAAGATGCCGGGGGTGGAAACACCATATATTTT
-	TRBV7-7	once	TRBJ2-2	CASSLGQGSTGELFF	TGTGCCAGCAGCTTAGGGCAGGGTTCCACCGGGGAGCTGTTTTTT
TRBD1	TRBV5-1	-	TRBJ1-2	CASSGHRGEDGYTF	TGCGCCAGCAGCGGCCACAGGGGTGAGGATGGCTACACCTTC
TRBD2	TRBV11-2	-	TRBJ2-3	CASSATSGSTDTQYF	TGTGCCAGCAGCGCGACTAGCGGGAGCACAGATACGCAGTATTTT
-	TRBV19	once	TRBJ2-5	CASSIYQHQETQYF	TGTGCCAGTAGTATTTACCAGCATCAAGAGACCCAGTACTTC
-	TRBV6-1	-	TRBJ2-7	CASVRGERYEQYF	TGTGCCAGCGTTAGGGGCGAACGCTACGAGCAGTACTTC
-	TRBV7-8	-	TRBJ2-3	CAAGPGLHTDTQYF	TGTGCCGCGGGGCCGGGACTGCACACAGATACGCAGTATTTT
TRBD2	TRBV5-1	few	TRBJ2-1	CASRPTSGRGHEQFF	TGCGCCAGTCGCCCCACTAGCGGGAGGGGGCATGAGCAGTTCTTC
-	TRBV6-1	once	TRBJ1-5	CASRPPWQPQHF	TGTGCCAGCAGACCTCCGTGGCAGCCCCAGCATTTT
-	TRBV7-3	few	TRBJ2-7	CASSPGWEGTSYEQYF	TGTGCCAGCAGCCCAGGATGGGAGGGGACATCCTACGAGCAGTACTTC
TRBD2	TRBV7-2	-	TRBJ2-2	CASSPTSGRAVGELFF	TGTGCCAGCAGCCCCACTAGCGGGAGGGCCGTCGGGGAGCTGTTTTTT
-	TRBV30	-	TRBJ2-7	CAWRTAYEQYF	TGTGCCTGGAGGACAGCCTACGAGCAGTACTTC
-	TRBV30	-	TRBJ1-1	CAWSVGVTNTEAFF	TGTGCCTGGAGTGTGGGGGTCACGAACACTGAAGCTTTCTTT
-	TRBV18	-	TRBJ1-2	CASSPDSGDGYTF	TGTGCCAGCTCACCAGACAGCGGAGATGGCTACACCTTC
TRBD1	TRBV7-3	-	TRBJ1-1	CASSARGQGGTEAFF	TGTGCCAGCAGCGCGCGCGGACAGGGGGGGACTGAAGCTTTCTTT
-	TRBV7-9	-	TRBJ2-1	CASSSVGGPYNEQFF	TGTGCCAGCAGTTCTGTCGGGGGCCCCTACAATGAGCAGTTCTTC
-	TRBV21-1	-	TRBJ1-5	CASPGLVGSNQPQHF	TGTGCCAGCCCCGGCTTAGTGGGTAGCAATCAGCCCCAGCATTTT
-	TRBV7-7	-	TRBJ2-2	CASSLGLGANTGELFF	TGTGCCAGCAGCTTAGGCCTCGGGGCGAACACCGGGGAGCTGTTTTTT
TRBD2	TRBV2	-	TRBJ2-1	CASSEGREGGKFF	TGTGCCAGCAGTGAAGGGCGGGAGGGGGGTAAGTTCTTC
TRBD2	TRBV12-5	-	TRBJ2-7	CASGQWTSGSPALRSYEQYF	TGTGCTAGTGGTCAATGGACTAGCGGGAGTCCAGCCCTCCGCTCCTACGAGCAGTACTTC
-	TRBV30	-	TRBJ2-7	CAWSVQPLGDEQYF	TGTGCCTGGAGTGTACAACCTCTGGGGGACGAGCAGTACTTC
-	TRBV5-4	-	TRBJ2-1	CASSLDGGDRYNEQFF	TGTGCCAGCAGCTTGGATGGGGGAGACCGCTACAATGAGCAGTTCTTC
-	TRBV18	-	TRBJ2-7	CASSPNRAQSSYEQYF	TGTGCCAGCTCACCCAACAGGGCCCAGAGCTCCTACGAGCAGTACTTC
-	TRBV19	-	TRBJ2-3	CASSSSDTQYF	TGTGCCAGTAGTTCTTCGGATACGCAGTATTTT
-	TRBV18	-	TRBJ1-4	CASSPGWRNEKLFF	TGTGCCAGCTCACCAGGGTGGAGGAATGAAAAACTGTTTTTT
-	TRBV30	-	TRBJ2-1	CACAEGSYNEQFF	TGTGCCTGTGCTGAGGGCTCCTACAATGAGCAGTTCTTC
-	TRBV7-9	-	TRBJ2-7	CASSLVSSPTNEQYF	TGTGCCAGCAGCTTAGTCTCTAGCCCCACCAACGAGCAGTACTTC
TRBD1	TRBV7-2	-	TRBJ1-3	CASSLDRAGNTIYF	TGTGCCAGCAGCCTCGACAGGGCCGGAAACACCATATATTTT
-	TRBV21-1	-	TRBJ1-5	CASSTPGTGGHFSNQPQHF	TGTGCCAGCAGCACCCCTGGGACAGGGGGACACTTTAGCAATCAGCCCCAGCATTTT
TRBD2	TRBV7-2	-	TRBJ2-1	CASSLQAGGPGEQFF	TGTGCCAGCAGCTTACAGGCGGGAGGGCCAGGGGAGCAGTTCTTC
-	TRBV5-1	many	TRBJ2-1	CASSFSGIHEQFF	TGCGCCAGCAGCTTTTCTGGGATCCATGAGCAGTTCTTC
-	TRBV5-6	-	TRBJ2-5	CASSLIRTTGLVLRETQYF	TGTGCCAGCAGCTTGATTCGCACAACCGGGCTAGTTCTACGAGAGACCCAGTACTTC
TRBD2	TRBV5-4	once	TRBJ2-1	CASSLGLAGVDNEQFF	TGTGCCAGCAGCTTGGGACTAGCGGGAGTGGATAATGAGCAGTTCTTC
TRBD2	TRBV7-9	-	TRBJ2-7	CASSSRRERPGEQYF	TGTGCCAGCAGCTCTAGGCGGGAGCGCCCGGGTGAGCAGTACTTC
TRBD2	TRBV18	-	TRBJ2-1	CASSPFGLAGRDEQFF	TGTGCCAGCTCACCATTCGGACTAGCTGGTCGGGATGAGCAGTTCTTC
TRBD1	TRBV4-3	few	TRBJ2-7	CASSQDSGTGFHEQYF	TGCGCCAGCAGCCAAGATTCAGGGACAGGGTTCCACGAGCAGTACTTC
-	TRBV4-2	-	TRBJ2-2	CASSQDSQNTGELFF	TGTGCCAGCAGCCAAGATTCACAGAACACCGGGGAGCTGTTTTTT
TRBD2	TRBV28	-	TRBJ2-5	CASSSDSGAQETQYF	TGTGCCAGCAGTTCGGATAGCGGGGCCCAAGAGACCCAGTACTTC
-	TRBV18	-	TRBJ1-1	CASSRAVTEAFF	TGTGCCAGCTCACGGGCTGTTACTGAAGCTTTCTTT
-	TRBV18	-	TRBJ1-4	CASSPQGRRSEKLFF	TGTGCCAGCTCACCACAGGGACGGCGGAGTGAAAAACTGTTTTTT
-	TRBV29-1	-	TRBJ2-6	CSVVGGRGANVLTF	TGCAGCGTTGTTGGCGGGCGGGGGGCCAACGTCCTGACTTTC
-	TRBV30	-	TRBJ1-1	CAWNREGNTEAFF	TGTGCCTGGAACCGGGAAGGGAACACTGAAGCTTTCTTT
-	TRBV5-4	-	TRBJ2-3	CASSPKGSSLIHTDTQYF	TGTGCCAGCAGCCCAAAAGGGAGTTCGCTTATACACACAGATACGCAGTATTTT